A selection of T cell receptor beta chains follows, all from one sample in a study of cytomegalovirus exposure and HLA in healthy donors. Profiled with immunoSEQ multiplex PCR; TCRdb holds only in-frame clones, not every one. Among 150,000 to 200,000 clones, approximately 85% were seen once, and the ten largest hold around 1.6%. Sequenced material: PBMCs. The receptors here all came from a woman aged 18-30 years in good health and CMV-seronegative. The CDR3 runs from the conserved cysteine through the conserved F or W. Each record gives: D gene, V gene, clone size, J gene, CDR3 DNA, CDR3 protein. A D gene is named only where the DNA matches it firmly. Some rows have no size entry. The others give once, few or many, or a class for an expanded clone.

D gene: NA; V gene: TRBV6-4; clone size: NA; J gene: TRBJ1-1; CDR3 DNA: TGTGCCAGCAGTTCGGGGTTGGACACTGAAGCTTTCTTT; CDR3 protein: CASSSGLDTEAFF
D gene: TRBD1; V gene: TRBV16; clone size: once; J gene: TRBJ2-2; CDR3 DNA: TGTGCCAGCAGCCAATTGTCTTGGACAGGGAACGCCGGGGAGCTGTTTTTT; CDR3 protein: CASSQLSWTGNAGELFF
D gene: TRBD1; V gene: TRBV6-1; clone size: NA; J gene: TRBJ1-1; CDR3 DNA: TGTGCCAGCAGTGAAGGATTGACAGGGGGCACTGAAGCTTTCTTT; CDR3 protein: CASSEGLTGGTEAFF
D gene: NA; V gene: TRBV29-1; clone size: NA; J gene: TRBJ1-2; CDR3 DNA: TGCAGCGTTGGGGCGCTGAAGTATTTACAAAGACTAGATTATGGCTACACCTTC; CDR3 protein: CSVGALKYLQRLDYGYTF
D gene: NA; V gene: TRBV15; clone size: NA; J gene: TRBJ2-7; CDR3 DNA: TGTGCCACCAGCAGAGGGGTCGGGTTTTACGAGCAGTACTTC; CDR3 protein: CATSRGVGFYEQYF
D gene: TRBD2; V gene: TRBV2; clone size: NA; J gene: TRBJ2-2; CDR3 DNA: TGTGCCAGCAGTGAGATGGTAGCGGGAGCTAGAAACACCGGGGAGCTGTTTTTT; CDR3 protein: CASSEMVAGARNTGELFF
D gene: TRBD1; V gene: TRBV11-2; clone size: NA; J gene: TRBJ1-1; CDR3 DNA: TGTGCCAGCAGCTCAGGGGGAGACACTGAAGCTTTCTTT; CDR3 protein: CASSSGGDTEAFF
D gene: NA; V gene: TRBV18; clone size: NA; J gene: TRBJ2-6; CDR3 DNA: TGTGCCAGCTCACCTTTGGACTTTACTTCACTCTCTGGGGCCAACGTCCTGACTTTC; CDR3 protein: CASSPLDFTSLSGANVLTF
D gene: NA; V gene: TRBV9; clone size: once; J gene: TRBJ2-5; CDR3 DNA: TGTGCCAGCAGCGTAGAAACAGGGTCTCCTGGGGCCCAGTACTTC; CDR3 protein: CASSVETGSPGAQYF
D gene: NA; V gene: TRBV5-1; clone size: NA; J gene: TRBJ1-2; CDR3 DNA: TGCGCCAGCAGCTTGGGGGGAGTTTACTATGGCTACACCTTC; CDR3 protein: CASSLGGVYYGYTF
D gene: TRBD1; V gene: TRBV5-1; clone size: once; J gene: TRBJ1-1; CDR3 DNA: TGCGCCAGCGTAGCCTACGGGACAGGGAACACTGAAGCTTTCTTT; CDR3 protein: CASVAYGTGNTEAFF
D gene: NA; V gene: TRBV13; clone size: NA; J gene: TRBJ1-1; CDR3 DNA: TGTGCCAGCAGCTCACAGGCAATGGCTGAAGCTTTCTTT; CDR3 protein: CASSSQAMAEAFF
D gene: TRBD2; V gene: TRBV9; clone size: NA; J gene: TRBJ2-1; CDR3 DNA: TGTGCCAGCAGCGTAGAAGGAACTAGCGGGAGGGCCCATGAGCAGTTCTTC; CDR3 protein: CASSVEGTSGRAHEQFF
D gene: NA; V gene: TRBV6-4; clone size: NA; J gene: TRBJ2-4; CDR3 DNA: TGTGCCAGCAGGGGGGGTAGGAATGCCAAAAACATTCAGTACTTC; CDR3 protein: CASRGGRNAKNIQYF
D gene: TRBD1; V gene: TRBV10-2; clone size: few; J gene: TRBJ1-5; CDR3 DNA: TGCGCCAGCGGGGACAGGTATAGCAATCAGCCCCAGCATTTT; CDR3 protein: CASGDRYSNQPQHF
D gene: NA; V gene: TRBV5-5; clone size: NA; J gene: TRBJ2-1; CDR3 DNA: TGTGCCAGCAGCGCCCGGGGTTTAGGCAATGAGCAGTTCTTC; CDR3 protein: CASSARGLGNEQFF
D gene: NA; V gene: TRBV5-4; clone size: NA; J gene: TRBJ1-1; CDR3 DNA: TGTGCCAGCAGCTTGGGTGACAGTCTGACCACTGAAGCTTTCTTT; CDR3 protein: CASSLGDSLTTEAFF
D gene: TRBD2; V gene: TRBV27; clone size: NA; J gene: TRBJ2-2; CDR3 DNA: TGTGCCAGCAGTTTATTGACTATGGGAGGGCCTTGGACCGGGGAGCTGTTTTTT; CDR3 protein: CASSLLTMGGPWTGELFF
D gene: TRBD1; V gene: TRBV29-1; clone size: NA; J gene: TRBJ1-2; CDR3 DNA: TGCAGCGTTATGCCGGGACAGGTCAGCTATGGCTACACCTTC; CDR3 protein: CSVMPGQVSYGYTF
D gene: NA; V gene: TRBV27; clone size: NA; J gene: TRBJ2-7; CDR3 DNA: TGTGCCAGCAACGGGTGGGGCAGCGAGCAGTACTTC; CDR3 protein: CASNGWGSEQYF
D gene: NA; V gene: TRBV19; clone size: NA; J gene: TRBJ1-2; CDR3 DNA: TGTGCCACGCCAGGCCTGGGCAACTATGGCTACACCTTC; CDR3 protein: CATPGLGNYGYTF
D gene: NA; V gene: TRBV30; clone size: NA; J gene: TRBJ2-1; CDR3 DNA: TGTGCCTGGAGTGAAGGGGGGGGCACCTACAATGAGCAGTTCTTC; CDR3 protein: CAWSEGGGTYNEQFF
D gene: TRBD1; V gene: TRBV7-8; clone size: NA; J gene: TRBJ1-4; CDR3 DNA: TGTGCCAGCAGCTCCCGGACAGGCGGCGAAAAACTGTTTTTT; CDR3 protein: CASSSRTGGEKLFF
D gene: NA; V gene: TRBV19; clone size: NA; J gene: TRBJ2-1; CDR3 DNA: TGTGCCAGTAGTTCCACAGGGTCCAATGAGCAGTTCTTC; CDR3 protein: CASSSTGSNEQFF